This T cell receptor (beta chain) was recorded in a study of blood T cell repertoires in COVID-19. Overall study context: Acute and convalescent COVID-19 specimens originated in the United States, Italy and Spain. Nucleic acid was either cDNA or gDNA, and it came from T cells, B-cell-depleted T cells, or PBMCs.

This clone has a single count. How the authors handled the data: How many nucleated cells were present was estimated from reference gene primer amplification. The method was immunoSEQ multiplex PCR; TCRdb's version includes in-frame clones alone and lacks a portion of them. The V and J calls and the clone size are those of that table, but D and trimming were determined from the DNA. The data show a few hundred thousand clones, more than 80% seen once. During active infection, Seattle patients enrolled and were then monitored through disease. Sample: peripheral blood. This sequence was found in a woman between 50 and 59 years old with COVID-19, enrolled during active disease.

This chain's CDR3 is CASERAEDNYGYTF. The DNA of the CDR3 is TGTGCCAGCGAGAGGGCAGAGGATAACTATGGCTACACCTTC. The chain couples TRBV11-2 to TRBJ1-2, with D unclear. Germline lookup yields CDR1 SGHAT and CDR2 FQNNGV. The CDR3 has 14 residues. Trimming took off 8 bases at V and 1 base at J, with 14 bases between the two ends.